The sequence of this T cell receptor beta chain was determined in a study of T cell changes during pregnancy in multiple sclerosis. Data came from immunoSEQ multiplex PCR; TCRdb stores just in-frame clones and leaves some out. The profile shows approximately 50,000 clones, 94% of them singletons. V lost 3 bases and J lost 1, with 12 bases in between. CDR1 and CDR2 from the germline V gene are SGHTA and FQGNSA. This CDR3 region has 15 residues. The clonotype comes from a female donor with multiple sclerosis, enrolled in a pregnancy study. This rearrangement joins TRBV7-2 to TRBJ1-2, with D unclear. Sample: CD4+ T cells from peripheral blood mononuclear cells, taken in the third trimester of pregnancy. The CDR3 region has the DNA TGTGCCAGCAGCTTGGGGTACGGGAATAACTATGGCTACACCTTC. Its protein is CASSLGYGNNYGYTF.